The next 8 T cell receptor beta chains were all read from a single sample in a study of blood T cell repertoires in COVID-19. The table came from immunoSEQ multiplex PCR; TCRdb's copy has only in-frame clones and leaves some out. In the table there are about 110,000 clones, around nine tenths of which are singletons. Source material: peripheral blood. The receptors were sampled from a woman in her forties or fifties with acute or convalescent COVID-19.

V gene TRBV2 combines with J gene TRBJ2-1, with 15 bases matching TRBD2. The CDR3 loop spans 16 amino acids. Losses at the gene ends were 3 bases for V and 9 bases for J; bases not matched to a gene: 6. CDR1 is SNHLY and CDR2 is FYNNEI in the germline V gene. This CDR3 reads CASSDRTSGRVSEQFF. The DNA of the CDR3 is TGTGCCAGCAGTGACCGGACTAGCGGGAGGGTCAGTGAGCAGTTCTTC.

V gene TRBV27 combines with J gene TRBJ2-5, with 12 bases that match TRBD2. V was clipped by 5 bases and J by 5 bases; unmatched bases: 6. CDR3 length: 15 residues. The germline gives CDR1 MNHEY, CDR2 SMNVEV (reference sequence). CDR3 sequence: CASSPRLAGVETQYF. The CDR3 DNA follows: TGTGCCAGCAGTCCCAGACTAGCGGGAGTTGAGACCCAGTACTTC.

The CDR3 region has the DNA TGTGCCAGCAGTAGGGGGACTAGCGGCACAGATACGCAGTATTTT. Translated, it gives CASSRGTSGTDTQYF. The chain employs TRBV11-3 and TRBJ2-3, with 10 bases aligning to TRBD2. The CDR3 has 15 amino acids. The J segment lost 1 base and the V segment lost 6 bases, leaving 4 bases of the junction unmatched. Germline V CDR1 and CDR2: SGHNT, YENEEA. The full variable domain, in which reference TRBV11-3 and TRBJ2-3 provide the parts outside the CDR3, is EAGVVQSPRYKIIEKKQPVAFWCNPISGHNTLYWYLQNLGQGPELLIRYENEEAVDDSQLPKDRFSAERLKGVDSTLKIQPAELGDSAVYLCASSRGTSGTDTQYFGPGTRLTVL.

J is TRBJ2-4 and V is TRBV27; D is perhaps TRBD2 (6 bases). CDR1 MNHEY and CDR2 SMNVEV come from the germline V gene (reference sequence). This CDR3 comprises 17 residues. The V gene lost 2 bases and the J gene lost 2 bases, with 16 bases spanning the gap. CDR3: CASSLRWGDGTKNIQYF. In nucleotides, the CDR3 is TGTGCCAGCAGTTTACGGTGGGGGGATGGGACCAAAAACATTCAGTACTTC.

This clone was recorded once. The chain combines TRBV5-1 with TRBJ2-1; 7 bases fit TRBD2. After removal of 4 bases from V and 5 bases from J, the junction contained 6 bases not matched to a gene. This CDR3 spans 14 amino acids. The germline V gene has CDR1 SGHRS and CDR2 YFSETQ. CDR3 region: CASSPSGIHNEQFF. The CDR3 DNA reads as TGCGCCAGCAGCCCGAGCGGGATCCACAATGAGCAGTTCTTC.

The chain joins TRBV9 to TRBJ2-5, with D hard to call. Trimming took 0 bases from V and 7 from J, leaving 10 bases between them. The germline CDR1 and CDR2 sequences are SGDLS and YYNGEE. The CDR3 totals 13 residues. The CDR3 region is CASSVGLPGTQYF. The CDR3 DNA sequence: TGTGCCAGCAGCGTAGGCCTTCCAGGGACCCAGTACTTC.

The chain recombines TRBV28 with TRBJ2-7, with 11 nucleotides matching TRBD1. This CDR3 has 17 amino acids. The junction had 11 bases not matched to a gene; V was cut back by 4 bases and J by 3 bases. Germline V gene data show CDR1 as MDHEN and CDR2 as SYDVKM. The CDR3 sequence: CASSSLSPGTGGYEQYF. The CDR3, as DNA: TGTGCCAGCAGTTCTCTCTCACCCGGGACAGGGGGCTACGAGCAGTACTTC.

CDR3 loop: CAISASGTGELFF. CDR3 sequence (DNA): TGTGCCATCAGTGCCTCAGGGACCGGGGAGCTGTTTTTT. The genes are TRBV10-3 and TRBJ2-2; tentative D call: TRBD1 (5 bases). The V and J ends lost 4 bases and 5 bases respectively, with 8 bases between them. Germline values: CDR1 ENHRY, CDR2 SYGVKD. The CDR3 consists of 13 residues.